The T cell receptor beta chain described here comes from a study of regulatory T cells in long-lasting Graves disease. In this sample, this clonotype turned up a few times. Antigen specificity is unknown. Findings and limits, study-wide: Among samples with persistent disease, TRBV28, TRBJ1-2 and TRBJ2-5 were favored.

Time point in this sample: newly diagnosed GD, antithyroid drugs for less than 3 months. Extracted RNA from PBMCs served as the source of the TCR library. Library construction for TCR beta used iRepertoire HTBI primers and Arm-PCR of CDR3 regions. TCRdb re-called the multiplex PCR reads through MiXCR, storing one row per CDR3 protein. Here the sample spans about 470,000 distinct CDR3 sequences, about 15% being singletons. Trimming took 2 bases from V and 1 from J, leaving 14 bases between them. CDR3 length: 17 amino acids. In germline, CDR1 is KGHSH, CDR2 LQKENI. Separately, the same data were catalogued under a study of T cells in Graves' hyperthyroidism and ophthalmopathy.

The TCR comes from a woman under 40 with Graves disease. Sequencing used peripheral blood mononuclear cells (PBMCs), obtained at new diagnosis, from a patient treated with antithyroid drugs. The J gene is TRBJ2-2, the V gene TRBV18; maybe TRBD2 (5 bases). As DNA, the CDR3 is TGTGCCAGCTCACCATCGCTAGCAGCACAGAACACCGGGGAGCTGTTTTTT. It is translated as CASSPSLAAQNTGELFF.